This TCR beta chain stems from a study of blood T cell repertoires in COVID-19. Looking at the study overall: Collection of acute and convalescent COVID-19 samples took place in the United States, Italy and Spain. Sample material is recorded as cDNA or gDNA derived from T cells, B-cell-depleted T cells, or PBMCs.

Original processing notes: The assay estimated nucleated cells by amplifying reference gene primers. Assay: immunoSEQ multiplex PCR; the TCRdb copy retains only in-frame clones and omits some. Clone size and the V and J calls come from that table; the DNA yielded D and trimming. This table holds over 100,000 clones, approximately 74% found once. CDR3 length: 19 residues. V dropped 5 bases and J dropped 0; count of bases not matched to a gene: 14. Germline V lookup: CDR1 PRHDT, CDR2 FYEKMQ (reference sequence). The material sequenced was peripheral blood. This sequence was found in a woman in her 70s with acute or convalescent COVID-19. The chain couples TRBV13 to TRBJ2-3, with 10 bases lining up with TRBD2. The chain's CDR3 is CASSPRPLAGATSTDTQYF. CDR3 nucleotide sequence: TGTGCCAGCAGCCCCAGGCCGCTAGCGGGGGCAACTAGCACAGATACGCAGTATTTT. Based on the CDR3 plus reference TRBV13 and TRBJ2-3, the full variable domain is AAGVIQSPRHLIKEKRETATLKCYPIPRHDTVYWYQQGPGQDPQFLISFYEKMQSDKGSIPDRFSAQQFSDYHSELNMSSLELGDSALYFCASSPRPLAGATSTDTQYFGPGTRLTVL.